These 8 T cell receptor beta chains originate from one sample sequenced in a study of cytomegalovirus exposure and HLA in healthy donors. The PCR used 60 Vbeta and 13 Jbeta primers. Assay used: immunoSEQ multiplex PCR; TCRdb lists only in-frame clones, some missing. Of roughly 130,000 clones in the sample, approximately 68% were seen once. The source material was PBMCs. These TCRs come from a man aged 30 to 45 in good health and CMV-seropositive.

The chain employs TRBV5-4 and TRBJ2-5; D perhaps matches TRBD2 (7 bases). The J call is doubtful: the DNA matches TRBJ2-7 better. Germline V gives CDR1 SGHNT, CDR2 YYREEE (reference sequence). This CDR3 comprises 17 residues. CDR3 sequence (DNA): TGTGCCAGCAGCGATTATGGCTTGGGGGGGCGTGCTGGCGAGCAGTACTTC. Translated: CASSDYGLGGRAGEQYF.

The chain uses TRBV11-3 and TRBJ2-1, with 9 nucleotides matching TRBD2. From germline, CDR1 is SGHNT and CDR2 YENEEA. The V segment lost 5 bases and the J segment 8 bases; nucleotides outside the gene matches: 13. The CDR3 contains 16 residues. CDR3 nucleotides: TGTGCCAGCAGCGCGGCCGGGACTAGCCTTCCCCATGAGCAGTTCTTC. It translates to CASSAAGTSLPHEQFF. The full variable domain, its missing parts supplied by reference TRBV11-3 and TRBJ2-1, is EAGVVQSPRYKIIEKKQPVAFWCNPISGHNTLYWYLQNLGQGPELLIRYENEEAVDDSQLPKDRFSAERLKGVDSTLKIQPAELGDSAVYLCASSAAGTSLPHEQFFGPGTRLTVL.

This rearrangement joins TRBV27 to TRBJ1-1; 9 nucleotides agree with TRBD1. Looked up from germline, CDR1 is MNHEY and CDR2 is SMNVEV (reference sequence). CDR3 length: 16 amino acids. V trimming: 5 bases; J trimming: 5 bases; junction bases outside the gene matches: 12. The CDR3 bases are TGTGCCAGCAGTCTCATACAGGGGGCGCAGGGGACTGAAGCTTTCTTT. Translated, it gives CASSLIQGAQGTEAFF.

The chain joins TRBV9 to TRBJ2-3; 14 nucleotides line up with TRBD2. Trimming removed 3 bases from V and 0 bases from J; junction bases left unmatched: 3. The CDR3 runs to 17 residues. The germline gives CDR1 SGDLS, CDR2 YYNGEE. The CDR3 region has the DNA TGTGCCAGCAGCGCAAGGACTAGCGGGGGGAGCACAGATACGCAGTATTTT. As protein: CASSARTSGGSTDTQYF.

This clone has a single count. The rearrangement uses TRBV7-6 and TRBJ1-4; D ambiguous. Germline V gene data show CDR1 as SGHVS and CDR2 as FNYEAQ. The V gene lost 5 bases and the J gene lost 5 bases, with 12 bases spanning the gap. The CDR3 is 14 amino acids. CDR3 DNA: TGTGCCAGCAGCCGACTGGGGAGGAATGAAAAACTGTTTTTT. It translates to CASSRLGRNEKLFF.

This chain joins TRBV29-1 and TRBJ2-2; D gene uncertain. Germline CDR1 and CDR2: SQVTM and ANQGSEA. Between the trimmed V and J ends, which lost 7 bases and 1 base, there was a span of 4 bases. The CDR3 loop spans 11 amino acids. The CDR3 bases are TGCAGCGCCCGGAACACCGGGGAGCTGTTTTTT. Amino acid sequence: CSARNTGELFF.

The chain couples TRBV7-2 to TRBJ2-5; D not certain. This CDR3 region has 13 residues. Germline CDR1 is SGHTA and CDR2 is FQGNSA. The V end lost 3 bases, the J end lost 2 bases, and 7 bases lay between the germline ends. The CDR3 loop reads CASSFRQQETQYF. In DNA form, the CDR3 reads TGTGCCAGCAGCTTTCGACAACAAGAGACCCAGTACTTC.

The chain employs TRBV2 and TRBJ1-5, with D hard to call. V was pared by 4 bases and J by 9 bases, with 16 bases between. CDR3 length: 14 residues. Germline values: CDR1 SNHLY, CDR2 FYNNEI. The CDR3 loop reads CASSGAVLILPQHF. In DNA, the CDR3 is TGTGCCAGCAGTGGGGCAGTGCTCATTTTGCCCCAGCATTTT.